This T cell receptor (beta chain) was recorded in a study of cytomegalovirus exposure and HLA in healthy donors. The V end lost 4 bases, the J end lost 4 bases, and 16 bases lay between the germline ends. The CDR3 has 16 amino acids. The germline V gene has CDR1 SNHLY and CDR2 FYNNEI. PCR was performed using 60 Vbeta and 13 Jbeta primers. The data were produced by immunoSEQ multiplex PCR, yet TCRdb's version contains in-frame clones alone and is incomplete. The table includes 150,000 or so clones, roughly 85% detected once. The chain recombines TRBV2 with TRBJ2-2, with D possibly matching TRBD1 (5 bases). The sequencing sample was made of PBMCs. The TCR comes from a woman in her fifties or sixties in good health and CMV-seropositive. CDR3: CASSVQGNLLTGELFF. The DNA of the CDR3 is TGTGCCAGCAGTGTCCAGGGTAACCTCCTCACCGGGGAGCTGTTTTTT.